This TCR beta chain was obtained from a study of Ad26.COV2.S vaccination and SARS-CoV-2 variants (dated by TCRdb to about 2021). Regarding the complete study: TCRbeta repertoire sequencing was used to assess the specificity and breadth of SARS-CoV-2-reactive T cell receptors after Ad26.COV2.S vaccination. A total of 32 samples were included in the TCR-sequenced set, comprising approximately 20 Ad26.COV2.S vaccine recipients, 5 placebo recipients and 8 SARS-CoV-2 convalescent individuals.

The time point label on this specimen signifies: individuals recovered from natural SARS-CoV-2 infection. The immunoSEQ Assay was the method used to sequence TCRbeta CDR3 regions. After extraction, genomic DNA underwent amplification by bias-controlled multiplex PCR, followed by high-throughput sequencing. The authors' analysis ran thus. Collapsing and filtering of sequences were performed to quantify the absolute abundance of each unique TCRbeta CDR3 region. T cell fraction was estimated by normalization of TCRbeta template counts to usable DNA, with usable DNA being measured through amplification of reference genes present in all nucleated cells. Repertoire TCRs were annotated as SARS-CoV-2-specific when V gene, CDR3 amino acid sequence and J gene were exactly matched to a known reactive TCR set. The reference SARS-CoV-2 TCR set came from MIRA and was filtered for enrichment in COVID-19-positive ImmuneCODE repertoires, removing public or cross-reactive TCRs. Using the MIRA antigens, annotated TCRs were further analysed by specific ORF or by position within an ORF. Breadth was defined as annotated unique rearrangements over total unique productive rearrangements; depth was the summed frequency of those rearrangements. Group comparisons of TCR breadth used two-sided Wilcoxon rank-sum tests. TCRdb limited this immuneACCESS table to in-frame rearrangements with V and J called. A share of clones is missing; checked studies link under half to unresolved V genes, and the rest is unexplained. V and J calls and clone size come straight from that table; D and trimming were deduced from the DNA. The sample table records around 350,000 clones; roughly 94% of these occur just once. Clones ranked in the top ten supply 3% to 4% of the sample.

Concerning this clone itself: Its antigen specificity is not known. The record has no base qualities; no much larger clone is one base away.

Findings and caveats that apply to the study as a whole: Ad26.COV2.S recipients had higher spike-specific TCR breadth than placebo recipients (P = 0.0014). The authors noted that the TCR breadth and depth analyses may have underestimated total T cell responses. Substantial breadth of spike-specific CD8+ and CD4+ T cell responses was reported after vaccination. Non-spike TCR breadth was comparable between vaccine and placebo recipients, consistent with the vaccine containing only spike.

The CDR3 runs 12 residues from the cysteine to the phenylalanine. The only DNA kept is the CDR3, 36 bases in frame from the first base. CDR1 SGHRS and CDR2 YFSETQ are derived from the germline V gene. V gives up 2 bases and J gives up 6 bases, and the segment between their germline ends measures 7 bases. Material: peripheral blood, obtained after recovery from COVID-19. The clonotype originates from a human donor who had recovered from COVID-19. The rearrangement combines TRBV5-1 with TRBJ2-3, with a weak D call of TRBD2 (6 bases match). Here is the DNA: TGCGCCAGCAGCTTTGGGGGGGATACGCAGTATTTT. It encodes CASSFGGDTQYF.